The entry below gives a single T cell receptor beta chain sequence along with its context. The target of this receptor is not known. No much larger clone is present one base from it, and per-base qualities are unavailable. The sample's time point label, in plain terms: persistent/refractory GD, antithyroid drugs over 5 years with positive TRAb. For both TCR sequencing and RNA sequencing, RNA was extracted from PBMCs using TRIzol. Graves' disease was diagnosed according to American Thyroid Association guidelines. Patients for the study were recruited at an endocrinology department in Xi'an, China. From each patient, about 9 milliliters of peripheral blood was collected into an EDTA anticoagulant tube. Ficoll Paque Plus density gradient separation was used to isolate PBMCs, and no additional T cell sorting was done. An Agilent 2100 Bioanalyzer and agarose gel were used to check RNA quality, and a NanoDrop 2000 was used to measure RNA concentration.

Library preparation employed multiplex PCR. TCRdb shows the sequencer as Illumina HiSeq 4000. CDR3 regions were amplified by Arm-PCR with iRepertoire HTBI primers to construct TCR beta libraries. Before sequencing, the PCR products went through gel purification. Turning to the authors' computational methods: Gene usage analysis of CDR3 amino acid clonotypes used the approximately 56 TRBV and 14 to 15 TRBJ segments found across samples. COPE and FqMerger were used to merge the filtered high-quality paired reads into contigs. BLAST was used to align contigs to IMGT TRBV, TRBD and TRBJ reference genes, and CDR3 was defined according to IMGT. Clonotypes above 0.1% frequency were classified as highly expanded clones. Repertoire diversity was measured by Shannon entropy, and V-J evenness by the Gini coefficient. Clonotypes shared by more than one individual were considered public. Clones were called with MiXCR by TCRdb after fastp trimmed the public reads at Q25, and only in-frame beta chains were retained. Each record represents a unique CDR3 protein, reported with the most common genes and DNA among its rows. The V and J calls reflect TCRdb's pipeline rather than the authors' work. The table for this sample lists about 470,000 distinct CDR3 sequences; roughly 21% of them were counted only once. Together, the top ten hold over 6% of the sample.

The data are from a study of regulatory T cells in long-lasting Graves disease (dated by TCRdb to the early 2020s). Describing the broader study: Persistent Graves' disease was defined as antithyroid drug treatment for over 5 years with persistently positive TSH receptor autoantibodies. A total of 35 or so samples were covered by TCR sequencing, comprising roughly 13 persistent and around 20 newly diagnosed Graves' disease patients. Persistent Graves' disease patients were compared with newly diagnosed Graves' disease patients by peripheral blood TCR sequencing and RNA sequencing. On average, persistent Graves' disease patients in the clinical cohort had been on antithyroid drugs for about 9.3 years. The study was conducted in China and was registered as a clinical trial.

Overall results and qualifications from the work: Only peripheral blood was studied, because thyroid tissue, the primary lesion, was inaccessible. The authors acknowledged the small sample size as a limitation that may reduce accuracy. Only the TCR beta chain was sequenced and analyzed. Lower TCR Shannon entropy and fewer highly expanded clones were observed in persistent Graves' disease patients than in newly diagnosed patients, which suggested clonal expansion. More public clonotypes were shared among persistent patients (under 3,000) than among newly diagnosed patients (approximately 930).

This sequence was found in a female donor with Graves disease. Sequenced here: peripheral blood mononuclear cells (PBMCs), sampled when the disease was refractory, from a patient treated with antithyroid drugs.

CDR3 loop: CASSFGQQYNEQFF. The nucleotide sequence is given as TGTGCCAGCAGCTTTGGACAGCAGTACAATGAGCAGTTCTTC. The V gene is TRBV7-2 and the J gene is TRBJ2-1; TRBD1 is possibly the D segment (6 matching bases). V loses 3 bases, J loses 4 bases, and the germline ends lie 10 bases apart. The germline V gene specifies SGHTA as CDR1 and FQGNSA as CDR2. The CDR3, cysteine through phenylalanine, is 14 amino acids long. Only CDR3 DNA is held: 42 bases, read in frame from base 1.